This T cell receptor beta chain was identified during a study of blood T cells in healthy people across ages. Trimming took 5 bases from V and 4 from J, leaving 16 bases between them. The germline V gene has CDR1 SGHTA and CDR2 FQGNSA. CDR3 size: 15 residues. A second PCR, run for roughly 7 to 11 cycles, used a sample-barcoded 5' primer plus a J-beta primer mix. Every individual sample yielded 2.5 million or more paired-end reads (each containing CDR3). TCRdb fed the 5' RACE reads into MiXCR, producing one record per CDR3 protein. This sample carries around 1,500,000 distinct CDR3 sequences, 40% to 50% of them seen once, and the ten largest clones take under 8%. Samples each yielded at least 5 micrograms of total RNA.

The rearrangement uses TRBV7-2 and TRBJ2-3; TRBD2 might be the D (6 bases). The TCR sequence derives from a woman under 30 in good health. The sample comprised blood. Here the CDR3 reads CASSPSGSLSDTQYF. The CDR3 coding sequence is TGTGCCAGCAGCCCCTCCGGGAGTCTGTCAGATACGCAGTATTTT.